The clone carrying this T cell receptor (beta chain) was recorded many times. Its specificity is unknown. Together with a sample-barcoded 5' primer, a J-beta primer mix was included in a second PCR lasting about 7 to 12 cycles. TCRdb processed the 5' RACE reads anew with MiXCR; each CDR3 protein has one entry. Of some 1.8 million distinct CDR3 sequences listed, 30% to 40% are singletons. Germline CDR1 SQVTM, CDR2 ANQGSEA. This CDR3 has 13 residues. The germline V and J ends were trimmed by 3 bases and 1 base, with 7 bases remaining between them. The data were obtained in a study of blood T cells in healthy people across ages. Healthy individuals of Caucasian origin from Russia, aged about 6 to 100, served as donors. Study-level findings and limits: Donors of long life had a larger count of naive CD4+ cells and greater diversity than aged donors. Possibly confounding the expanded clonotype changes was the fact that donor CMV status was unknown.

The sample was blood. The genes are TRBV29-1 and TRBJ2-1; D gene ambiguous. The receptor's source is a human donor in good health. The CDR3 bases are TGCAGCGTTGATTTGGTTTCCTACAATGAGCAGTTCTTC. Its translation: CSVDLVSYNEQFF.